These 11 T cell receptor beta chains originate from one sample sequenced in a study of human T cells and chemical hapten exposure. Noted time point: patch test 2, 6 weeks after DPC sensitization. This sample's treatment: therapeutic diphenylcyclopropenone sensitization with weekly scalp DPC. TCRdb independently ran MiXCR on the RACE reads; one entry per CDR3 protein. The sample lists fewer than 100,000 distinct CDR3 sequences, about 9.3% occurring once. The sample consisted of whole blood, taken in connection with sensitization to the hapten diphenylcyclopropenone (DPC). The origin of the receptors is a woman between 35 and 50 years old with alopecia areata. Some clones in this sample may be carry-over from other donors' samples.

This clonotype was seen ten or more times. The V call is TRBV20-1, the J call TRBJ2-7; D call uncertain. The CDR3 is 14 amino acids. The V gene lost 0 bases and the J gene lost 3 bases, with 12 bases spanning the gap. CDR1 and CDR2 (germline): DFQATT, SNEGSKA (reference sequence). CDR3 nucleotides: TGCAGTGCTAGAGATCCGGGCCTGAACTACGAGCAGTACTTC. Encoded protein: CSARDPGLNYEQYF.

This clonotype was detected ten times or more. The chain couples TRBV20-1 to TRBJ2-6, with D possibly TRBD2 on 5 matching bases. From germline, CDR1 is DFQATT and CDR2 SNEGSKA (reference sequence). Trimming stripped 3 bases from V and 0 bases from J, with 18 bases between. The CDR3 sequence is 18 residues long. CDR3 residues: CSASLLGAEYSGANVLTF. The CDR3 bases are TGCAGTGCTAGTCTACTAGGCGCGGAGTACTCTGGGGCCAACGTCCTGACTTTC.

The sample holds a few counts of this clonotype. This chain uses TRBV27 with TRBJ2-3; TRBD2 matches 7 bases. V gave up 6 bases and J gave up 2 bases; unmatched junction bases: 14. The CDR3 sequence is 17 residues long. Germline V gene lookup returns CDR1 MNHEY and CDR2 SMNVEV (reference sequence). CDR3 nucleotide sequence: TGTGCCAGCAGGCCCGCCCAAAGCGGGATATACACAGATACGCAGTATTTT. Translated, it gives CASRPAQSGIYTDTQYF.

Only a few counts were recorded for this clonotype. The chain combines TRBV20-1 with TRBJ1-5; D possibly corresponds to TRBD1 (5 bases). V lost 4 bases and J 5 bases, leaving 9 bases between the germline ends. CDR1 is DFQATT and CDR2 is SNEGSKA in the germline V gene (reference sequence). This CDR3 contains 12 residues. DNA for the CDR3: TGCAGTGCTACTGACAGTGATCAGCCCCAGCATTTT. Its protein is CSATDSDQPQHF.

The rearrangement links TRBV4-3 to TRBJ2-3; 8 bases are a match to TRBD1. Germline V gene lookup returns CDR1 LGHNA and CDR2 YSLEER. V gave up 1 base and J gave up 0 bases; unmatched junction bases: 0. This CDR3 spans 15 amino acids. The CDR3 DNA sequence: TGCGCCAGCAGCCAAGGACAGGGGAGCACAGATACGCAGTATTTT. This codes for CASSQGQGSTDTQYF.

This clonotype occurred many times. This sequence joins TRBV20-1 and TRBJ1-4; 7 nucleotides agree with TRBD1. V lost 6 bases and J lost 0; bases outside the gene matches: 13. The germline V gene encodes CDR1 DFQATT and CDR2 SNEGSKA (reference sequence). The CDR3 runs 17 residues. The CDR3 sequence: CSAPREGGQATNEKLFF. The DNA of the CDR3 is TGCAGTGCCCCTAGAGAAGGGGGCCAGGCAACTAATGAAAAACTGTTTTTT.

The rearrangement joins TRBV5-1 to TRBJ2-4; the D is unclear. Trimming took off 0 bases at V and 3 bases at J, with 7 bases between the two ends. Per the germline V gene, CDR1 is SGHRS and CDR2 is YFSETQ. This CDR3 region has 14 residues. CDR3 in amino acids: CASSLDGHKNIQYF. The CDR3 DNA reads as TGCGCCAGCAGCTTGGACGGGCACAAAAACATTCAGTACTTC.

This clonotype was detected a few times. V gene TRBV4-2 combines with J gene TRBJ1-6, with a possible D match to TRBD1 (5 bases). Germline V gene sequence: CDR1 LGHNA, CDR2 YNFKEQ. CDR3 length: 18 residues. Trimming took 0 bases from V and 6 from J, leaving 18 bases between them. The CDR3 region has the DNA TGTGCCAGCAGCCAAGACCTCAGGGAAGTAGGCCTTAATTCACCCCTCCACTTT. Translated, it gives CASSQDLREVGLNSPLHF.

This clonotype showed up many times. J is TRBJ1-1 and V is TRBV10-3; D not resolved. Trimming removed 7 bases at V and 3 bases at J, with 12 bases between. Germline V gene data show CDR1 as ENHRY and CDR2 as SYGVKD. The CDR3 totals 13 residues. CDR3 amino acids: CAITGPGHTEAFF. For the CDR3, the DNA is TGTGCCATCACGGGCCCCGGTCACACTGAAGCTTTCTTT.

This clonotype was recorded at least ten times. The rearrangement links TRBV24-1 to TRBJ2-1; 10 bases map to TRBD1. The CDR3 is 17 residues long. CDR1 is KGHDR, CDR2 SFDVKD, per germline. Trimming cost V 4 bases and J 7 bases; bases outside gene matches: 12. CDR3 nucleotides: TGTGCCACCAGTGACCGACAGGGGGCTGGGTGGTGGAATGAGCAGTTCTTC. This encodes CATSDRQGAGWWNEQFF.

This clonotype has more than one count but fewer than ten. The DNA for the CDR3 is TGTGCCAGCTCACCACGACAGGGCGAGCAGTACTTC. Amino acids: CASSPRQGEQYF. The rearrangement links TRBV18 to TRBJ2-7, with 7 nucleotides matching TRBD1. CDR3 length: 12 residues. CDR1 is KGHSH, CDR2 LQKENI, per germline. Trimming at V came to 1 base and at J to 6 bases, leaving 0 bases not matched to a gene.